This T cell receptor (beta chain) was captured in a study of blood T cell repertoires in COVID-19. Across the study: The United States, Italy and Spain were the sources of the acute and convalescent COVID-19 samples. PBMCs, B-cell-depleted T cells, or T cells were the source of the cDNA or gDNA that made up the material.

This clone was seen only a few times. This CDR3 is built from 13 residues. The V and J ends lost 8 bases and 7 bases, in that order; junction bases with no gene match: 8. Germline V gives CDR1 MNHEY, CDR2 SMNVEV (reference sequence). Study processing details: Quantification of nucleated cells was approximated via reference gene primer amplification. The table came from immunoSEQ multiplex PCR; TCRdb's copy has only in-frame clones and leaves some out. The V and J calls and clone size are taken from that table; D and trimming were inferred from the DNA. This table holds about 110,000 clones, 65% to 85% found once.

What was sequenced was peripheral blood. The chain links TRBV27 to TRBJ1-2; 9 bases match TRBD1. This clonotype was obtained from a man aged 50 or older with acute or convalescent COVID-19. This CDR3 reads CASPPNRGLGYTF. CDR3 DNA sequence: TGTGCCAGCCCTCCCAACAGGGGGCTTGGCTACACCTTC.